The rows below give T cell receptor beta chains drawn from one sample of a study of blood T cell dynamics during melanoma immunotherapy. Measured with immunoSEQ multiplex PCR; TCRdb has only the in-frame clones, and not every one. Of 8,500 to 11,000 clones listed, around 83% were seen once; the top ten hold roughly 10%. Sequences were derived from blood, sampled from a patient treated with checkpoint blockade. These receptor sequences come from a human donor with melanoma. Each CDR3 is given with its conserved first and last residue. D genes are given only for firm matches. Rows may omit the clone size; those that give it use once, few, many or a size class.

clone size	D gene	V gene	J gene	CDR3 DNA	CDR3 protein
few	NA	TRBV7-9	TRBJ2-5	TGTGCCAGCAGCTTGATAAGTGAGACCCAGTACTTC	CASSLISETQYF
NA	TRBD1	TRBV6-1	TRBJ1-6	TGTGCCAGCAGGGACCGGGACAGGGGAAATTCACCCCTCCACTTT	CASRDRDRGNSPLHF
NA	TRBD1	TRBV5-1	TRBJ2-1	TGCGCCAGCAGCTTGGGGGACAGGGTCGATGAGCAGTTCTTC	CASSLGDRVDEQFF
NA	TRBD2	TRBV13	TRBJ2-1	TGTGCCAGCAGCTCGACCGGGACTAGCGGGAGGGGTTACGACAATGAGCAGTTCTTC	CASSSTGTSGRGYDNEQFF
NA	NA	TRBV27	TRBJ2-1	TGTGCCAGCAGGAGGGGAACGTACAATGAGCAGTTCTTC	CASRRGTYNEQFF
NA	NA	TRBV7-9	TRBJ2-1	TGTGCCAGCAGCTTAGGGACCTACAATGAGCAGTTCTTC	CASSLGTYNEQFF
NA	TRBD1	TRBV7-9	TRBJ1-2	TGTGCCAGCGGACCGACAGGGAATGGCTACACCTTC	CASGPTGNGYTF
NA	TRBD1	TRBV5-8	TRBJ1-2	TGTGCCAGCAGCTTGGGCGTAGACAGGGTGGAGTATGGCTACACCTTC	CASSLGVDRVEYGYTF
NA	NA	TRBV5-4	TRBJ2-7	TGTGCCAGCAGCTCAACGGTCAGGGAAGACGAGCAGTACTTC	CASSSTVREDEQYF
NA	TRBD2	TRBV28	TRBJ2-5	TGTGCCAGCAGTTTAGGTTTACTAGCGGCCCAAGAGACCCAGTACTTC	CASSLGLLAAQETQYF
NA	NA	TRBV25-1	TRBJ1-4	TGTGCCAGCAGTGAATTCTTGGGGGGAAGGAATGAAAAACTGTTTTTT	CASSEFLGGRNEKLFF
NA	TRBD2	TRBV5-4	TRBJ2-3	TGTGCCAGCAGCTTCGGACTAGCGGGAAAGACAGATACGCAGTATTTT	CASSFGLAGKTDTQYF
NA	NA	TRBV7-6	TRBJ1-4	TGTGCCAGCAGCCTAGGACCATTTACGGAAAAACTGTTTTTT	CASSLGPFTEKLFF
NA	TRBD2	TRBV6-5	TRBJ2-1	TGTGCCAGCAGCCCTGGCGGGGGGGCCCACAATGAGCAGTTCTTC	CASSPGGGAHNEQFF
NA	NA	TRBV19	TRBJ1-1	TGTGCCAGTAGTATGGGAGTGGGTACTGAAGCTTTCTTT	CASSMGVGTEAFF
NA	TRBD1	TRBV6-6	TRBJ1-3	TGTGCCAGCACTCCGCGACAGGGCTCTGGAAACACCATATATTTT	CASTPRQGSGNTIYF
once	TRBD1	TRBV11-2	TRBJ1-1	TGTGCCAGCAGCTTAGTGTTCCCGAAAAGACAGGGGGCGAACACTGAAGCTTTCTTT	CASSLVFPKRQGANTEAFF
NA	NA	TRBV6-4	TRBJ1-1	TGTGCCAGCAGGGCAACAGGGAACACTGAAGCTTTCTTT	CASRATGNTEAFF
NA	NA	TRBV28	TRBJ1-5	TGTGCCAGCAGTTTATACCGGAATAATCAGCCCCAGCATTTT	CASSLYRNNQPQHF
NA	TRBD2	TRBV27	TRBJ2-7	TGTGCCAGCAGTTTCCAGGCGGGAGTCTACGAGCAGTACTTC	CASSFQAGVYEQYF
once	TRBD2	TRBV6-1	TRBJ2-5	TGTGCCAGCAGCCTAGCGGGAGGGATTAAAGAGACCCAGTACTTC	CASSLAGGIKETQYF
NA	NA	TRBV15	TRBJ1-5	TGTGCCACCAGCAGTACTGATACCGGGACACGCAATCAGCCCCAGCATTTT	CATSSTDTGTRNQPQHF
NA	TRBD2	TRBV27	TRBJ2-7	TGTGCCAGCAGTCTAGCGGGGTCCTACGAGCAGTACTTC	CASSLAGSYEQYF
once	NA	TRBV7-2	TRBJ2-5	TGTGCCAGCAGCTTAGCGGAGACCCAGTACTTC	CASSLAETQYF
NA	TRBD1	TRBV2	TRBJ1-1	TGTGCCAGCAGTAACGACAGGGTTGGGACTGAAGCTTTCTTT	CASSNDRVGTEAFF
NA	NA	TRBV27	TRBJ2-7	TGTGCCAGCAGTTTTTCTAGGGCGGGTGGGGTCTCCTACGAGCAGTACTTC	CASSFSRAGGVSYEQYF
NA	TRBD2	TRBV14	TRBJ2-1	TGTGCCAGCAGCCAATTAATGGGGGGGTCTTCCAATGAGCAGTTCTTC	CASSQLMGGSSNEQFF
few	NA	TRBV5-8	TRBJ1-5	TGTGCCAGCAGCTTGGGAACGACACCTAATAGCAATCAGCCCCAGCATTTT	CASSLGTTPNSNQPQHF
once	NA	TRBV7-2	TRBJ2-3	TGTGCCAGCAGCTTCCCAGGGGGGGGTACGCAGTATTTT	CASSFPGGGTQYF
NA	TRBD1	TRBV28	TRBJ2-7	TGTGCCAGCAGTTTGGACAGGCGGATGTGGGAGCAGTACTTC	CASSLDRRMWEQYF
NA	TRBD1	TRBV30	TRBJ1-1	TGTGCCTGGAGTGACCCGGGACAGGGGCCATTCACTGAAGCTTTCTTT	CAWSDPGQGPFTEAFF
NA	NA	TRBV29-1	TRBJ2-5	TGCAGCGTTGTTTATCAGAAGGAGACCCAGTACTTC	CSVVYQKETQYF
NA	TRBD1	TRBV14	TRBJ1-2	TGTGCCAGCAGCCAAGTAGGGACAGAAGCCTATGGCTACACCTTC	CASSQVGTEAYGYTF
NA	NA	TRBV6-1	TRBJ1-5	TGTGCCAGCAGTGACGTGGGACATGGATACTATCAGCCCCAGCATTTT	CASSDVGHGYYQPQHF
NA	TRBD1	TRBV9	TRBJ1-6	TGTGCCAGCAGCGTAGGTGAAGGGGGCTATTCACCCCTCCACTTT	CASSVGEGGYSPLHF
NA	NA	TRBV7-9	TRBJ1-1	TGTGCCAGCAGTATACCGACCTCCGGTGACACTGAAGCTTTCTTT	CASSIPTSGDTEAFF
NA	TRBD2	TRBV11-3	TRBJ2-1	TGTGCCAGCAGCTTAGGGGGACTAGCGGATTACAATGAGCAGTTCTTC	CASSLGGLADYNEQFF
NA	NA	TRBV6-1	TRBJ2-1	TGTGCCAGCAGTGATCAACAGGGCTACAATGAGCAGTTCTTC	CASSDQQGYNEQFF
NA	TRBD1	TRBV19	TRBJ1-2	TGTGCCAGTAGTCCGGAGGGACAGGCTTATTATGGCTACACCTTC	CASSPEGQAYYGYTF
NA	NA	TRBV27	TRBJ1-1	TGTGCCAGCAGTTTCGGGGGAAGGGGCACTGAAGCTTTCTTT	CASSFGGRGTEAFF